This TCR beta chain emerged from a study of T cell repertoires in cytomegalovirus infection (dated by TCRdb to between 2018 and 2020). As for the study more broadly: The HLA type of each donor mattered for the analysis, because public TCR beta signatures pointed to carriage of CMV infection along with the matching HLA type. Study-wide findings and limitations: The ex vivo response was dominated by HLA-C-restricted CMV-specific TCR beta clonotypes, which also provided the single most frequent clonotype in two of eight donors. Carriers of CMV infection plus the relevant HLA type were discriminated by the cumulative frequency of public TCR beta family members in the study cohort and in an independent approximately 360-donor cohort.

Notes on this clonotype: Its antigen specificity is not known. The sample holds no much larger clone one base away, and base qualities are not on file.

The sequencer listed for this sample is Illumina HiSeq 1500. TCRdb reprocessed the public reads (quality trimming at Q25 with fastp, clone calling with MiXCR) and kept in-frame beta chains. When rows share a CDR3 protein, they turn into one entry using the most common DNA and genes. The sample contains some 130,000 distinct CDR3 sequences, 20% to 30% of them found a single time. 34% of the sample comes from the top ten. V sheds 2 bases and J sheds 8 bases, leaving 9 bases between their ends. The CDR3 sequence holds 12 residues, the cysteine and phenylalanine included. Only the CDR3 DNA stays, 36 bases, in frame from base 1. CDR1 is given as MGHRA and CDR2 as YSYEKL, both from the germline V gene.

The chain employs TRBV4-1 and TRBJ1-1, with the D gene not clear enough to name. Sequencing used PBMCs, sequenced either directly or after in vitro stimulation (not recorded which). The TCR was taken from a human donor in good health (CMV status not recorded). Some clones in this sample may be carry-over from other donors' samples. The sequenced DNA is TGCGCCAGCAGCCAATTTTTCAGGGAAGCTTTCTTT. Its amino acids are CASSQFFREAFF.